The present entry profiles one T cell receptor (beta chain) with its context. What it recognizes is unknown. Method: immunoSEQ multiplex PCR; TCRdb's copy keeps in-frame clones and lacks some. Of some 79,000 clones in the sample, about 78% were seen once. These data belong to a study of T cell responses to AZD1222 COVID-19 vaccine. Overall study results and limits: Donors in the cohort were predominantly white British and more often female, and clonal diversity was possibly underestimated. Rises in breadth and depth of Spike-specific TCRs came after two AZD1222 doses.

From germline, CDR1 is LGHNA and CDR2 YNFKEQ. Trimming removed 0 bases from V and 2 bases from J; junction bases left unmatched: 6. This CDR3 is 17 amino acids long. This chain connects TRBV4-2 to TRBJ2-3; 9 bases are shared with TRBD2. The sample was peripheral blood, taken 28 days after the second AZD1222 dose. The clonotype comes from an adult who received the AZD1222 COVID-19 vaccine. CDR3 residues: CASSQDGAGGLTDTQYF. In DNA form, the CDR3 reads TGTGCCAGCAGCCAAGATGGGGCGGGGGGGCTCACAGATACGCAGTATTTT.